Listed below are T cell receptor beta chains from one sample, sequenced in a study of cytomegalovirus exposure and HLA in healthy donors. Sequencing used immunoSEQ multiplex PCR; TCRdb keeps in-frame clones, though not all of them. The sample carries 100,000 to 150,000 clones, approximately 94% recorded once. Source material: PBMCs. These receptors came from a man younger than 30 in good health and CMV-seronegative. CDR3s include the opening cysteine and the closing phenylalanine or tryptophan. The D gene is left open where the match is weak. A row's size may be missing; if present it is once, few, many or a size class.

>TRBV6-5|TRBJ1-1|NA|NA
TGTGCCAGCGGGAGGAGTGAAGCTTTCTTT
CASGRSEAFF
>TRBV4-3|TRBJ1-3|NA|few
TGCGCCAGCAGCCAAGGACCTGAAAAAGCGGGGGGAAACACCATATATTTT
CASSQGPEKAGGNTIYF
>TRBV2|TRBJ1-5|TRBD1|NA
TGTGCCAGCAGTGATTATCGAGGGGGCTACTACCGCGGAGGGGATAGCAATCAGCCCCAGCATTTT
CASSDYRGGYYRGGDSNQPQHF
>TRBV6-5|TRBJ1-2|NA|NA
TGTGCCAGCAGTTACGCGTACAGGGTAGGGGACTATGGCTACACCTTC
CASSYAYRVGDYGYTF
>TRBV6-1|TRBJ1-1|TRBD1|NA
TGTGCCAGCACCAGACAGGGGGTAGCTTTCTTT
CASTRQGVAFF
>TRBV19|TRBJ2-2|NA|NA
TGTGCCTCCAGGGACTTATTCACCGGGGAGCTGTTTTTT
CASRDLFTGELFF
>TRBV6-5|TRBJ2-7|TRBD2|NA
TGTGCCAGCAGTTACGGGACTAGCGGCTACGAGCAGTACTTC
CASSYGTSGYEQYF
>TRBV6-1|TRBJ2-3|NA|NA
TGTGCCAGCAACAAGTTGACAGATACGCAGTATTTT
CASNKLTDTQYF
>TRBV27|TRBJ2-7|NA|NA
TGTGCCAGCAGTTCGACAGGTGGCGAGCAGTACTTC
CASSSTGGEQYF
>TRBV27|TRBJ2-3|NA|NA
TGTGCCAGCAGACTGGTTCCCGCAACAGATACGCAGTATTTT
CASRLVPATDTQYF
>TRBV7-2|TRBJ2-2|TRBD2|NA
TGTGCCAGCAGCTGGGGTTTGAGACTAGCGGGAGTTTCCGGGGAGCTGTTTTTT
CASSWGLRLAGVSGELFF
>TRBV29-1|TRBJ1-2|NA|few
TGCAGCGTTGGGGGCGACTATGGCTACACCTTC
CSVGGDYGYTF
>TRBV4-1|TRBJ2-1|NA|NA
TGCGCCAGCAGCCAGGTAGTTTTCCGCAATGAGCAGTTCTTC
CASSQVVFRNEQFF
>TRBV27|TRBJ2-2|NA|NA
TGTGCCAGCAGGTTAGACAGTCACGGGGAGCTGTTTTTT
CASRLDSHGELFF
>TRBV6-6|TRBJ2-7|TRBD1|NA
TGTGCCAGCTCCTACCGGGACAGGGGGCGAGAGCAGTACTTC
CASSYRDRGREQYF
>TRBV5-1|TRBJ2-7|TRBD1|NA
TGCGCCAGCAGCTTGGACGAAGGGGGCTGGTACGAGCAGTACTTC
CASSLDEGGWYEQYF
>TRBV6-5|TRBJ1-5|TRBD1|NA
TGTGCCAGCAGACGACAGGGTGCCTTGCAGCCCCAGCATTTT
CASRRQGALQPQHF
>TRBV4-3|TRBJ1-2|TRBD1|NA
TGCGCCAGCAGCCGGTCCCGGGCGGACAGGGTAATGTACCGAGACGGCTACACCTTC
CASSRSRADRVMYRDGYTF
>TRBV6-5|TRBJ2-2|TRBD1|NA
TGTGCCAGCAGTTCCCACAGGGGTACCGGGGAGCTGTTTTTT
CASSSHRGTGELFF
>TRBV28|TRBJ2-3|TRBD2|NA
TGTGCCAGTTCAGCGGGAGGCGAGGGGAATACGCAGTATTTT
CASSAGGEGNTQYF
>TRBV5-4|TRBJ1-4|NA|once
TGTGCCAGCAGCTTAGGACTCGAGGTTGCAACTAATGAAAAACTGTTTTTT
CASSLGLEVATNEKLFF
>TRBV5-6|TRBJ1-2|NA|NA
TGTGCCAGCAGCTTGGCCCTTTTGCGGATCTATGGCTACACCTTC
CASSLALLRIYGYTF
>TRBV27|TRBJ2-7|NA|NA
TGTGCCAGCAGTTTAGTCGAACGGGTTACCTACGAGCAGTACTTC
CASSLVERVTYEQYF
>TRBV4-3|TRBJ1-1|TRBD1|NA
TGCGCCAGCAGCCAGGCCTGGACAGGGAGCACTGAAGCTTTCTTT
CASSQAWTGSTEAFF
>TRBV6-6|TRBJ1-2|NA|NA
TGTGCCAGCAGTTACTCAGGCGACAGCGAGGGCTACACCTTC
CASSYSGDSEGYTF
>TRBV5-6|TRBJ2-3|TRBD2|NA
TGTGCCAGCAGTCGACTAGCGGGAGATACGCAGTATTTT
CASSRLAGDTQYF
>TRBV5-6|TRBJ2-4|NA|NA
TGTGCCAGCAGCTTGGAAACTCTTAACATTCAGTACTTC
CASSLETLNIQYF
>TRBV5-1|TRBJ2-1|NA|NA
TGCGCCAGCAGAATGGAAGGAGTCGGGTACAATGAGCAGTTCTTC
CASRMEGVGYNEQFF
>TRBV27|TRBJ1-2|TRBD1|NA
TGTGCCAGCAGTTTATTTCAGGGGGCAGGCTATGGCTACACCTTC
CASSLFQGAGYGYTF
>TRBV6-6|TRBJ1-5|TRBD1|NA
TGTGCCAGCAATGCGAGGGGGCGAGGTAGCAATCAGCCCCAGCATTTT
CASNARGRGSNQPQHF
>TRBV29-1|TRBJ2-1|TRBD1|once
TGCAGCGTTGAAAAATTTGGACAGGAAAATGAGCAGTTCTTC
CSVEKFGQENEQFF
>TRBV27|TRBJ1-1|TRBD1|NA
TGTGCCAGCAGTTTAACCTCCATAGGAGGACAGGGGACTGAAGCTTTCTTT
CASSLTSIGGQGTEAFF
>TRBV28|TRBJ1-5|NA|few
TGTGCCGGACAAATTAGCAATCAGCCCCAGCATTTT
CAGQISNQPQHF
>TRBV7-2|TRBJ2-1|NA|NA
TGTGCCAGCAGCTTCCCACCCGGGACTAGGGGGCCCAATGAGCAGTTCTTC
CASSFPPGTRGPNEQFF
>TRBV5-5|TRBJ2-7|NA|NA
TGTGCCAGCAGCTTGAGAGGACAGCGCCTCGAGCAGTACTTC
CASSLRGQRLEQYF
>TRBV5-8|TRBJ1-1|TRBD1|NA
TGTGCCAGCAGCCCCGATGGGACAGGGTACACTGAAGCTTTCTTT
CASSPDGTGYTEAFF
>TRBV11-3|TRBJ2-3|TRBD2|NA
TGTGCCAGCAGCGGTTCGGGACTAGCGGGTGGGGGTACGCAGTATTTT
CASSGSGLAGGGTQYF
>TRBV5-6|TRBJ1-3|NA|NA
TGTGCCAGCAGCTTGCGAGGCTCTGGAAACACCATATATTTT
CASSLRGSGNTIYF
>TRBV28|TRBJ1-3|NA|NA
TGTGCCAGCAGTTTCGCCCAAGAACAGGGATGGGGAAACACCATATATTTT
CASSFAQEQGWGNTIYF
>TRBV28|TRBJ1-1|NA|NA
TGTGCCAGCAGTCCCGGTGGGAGAGTAAACACTGAAGCTTTCTTT
CASSPGGRVNTEAFF
>TRBV4-3|TRBJ2-7|TRBD2|once
TGCGCCAGCAGTGGTTCACTAGCGGGAGATTTTTACGAGCAGTACTTC
CASSGSLAGDFYEQYF
>TRBV5-1|TRBJ1-2|NA|NA
TGCGCCAGCAGAGTAACTTCGGGCGGGGATTCTAACTATGGCTACACCTTC
CASRVTSGGDSNYGYTF
>TRBV7-2|TRBJ2-1|TRBD2|NA
TGTGCCAGCAGCCACGGGAGCGGGGCTTACAATGAGCAGTTCTTC
CASSHGSGAYNEQFF
>TRBV7-3|TRBJ2-3|NA|NA
TGTGCCAGCAGCTTATTACAGGCGAGCACAGATACGCAGTATTTT
CASSLLQASTDTQYF
>TRBV5-6|TRBJ2-5|NA|NA
TGTGCCAGCAGCTTCGCCCCTATGAAAGAGACCCAGTACTTC
CASSFAPMKETQYF
>TRBV7-2|TRBJ2-1|NA|NA
TGTGCCAGCAGCTTAGTGAGGGGCTTGGCAGGGGATGAGCAGTTCTTC
CASSLVRGLAGDEQFF
>TRBV7-2|TRBJ2-7|TRBD2|NA
TGTGCCAGCAGCCCGGCGGGACTAGCGGGACCCCTCGAGCAGTACTTC
CASSPAGLAGPLEQYF
>TRBV7-2|TRBJ2-7|TRBD2|NA
TGTGCCAGCAGTTTGACTAGCGGGAGATCCGAGCAGTACTTC
CASSLTSGRSEQYF
>TRBV28|TRBJ1-1|NA|NA
TGTGCCAGCAGCAGCGGGACATCCTATCCGAACACTGAAGCTTTCTTT
CASSSGTSYPNTEAFF
>TRBV6-5|TRBJ1-4|TRBD1|NA
TGTGCCAGCAGTCCTACAGGGGGCGGGGATGAAAAACTGTTTTTT
CASSPTGGGDEKLFF
>TRBV27|TRBJ1-2|NA|NA
TGTGCCAGCAGCCCCCACCCGCTATACTACACCTTC
CASSPHPLYYTF
>TRBV28|TRBJ1-1|TRBD1|NA
TGTGCCAGCAGCGGACAGGCGGGCACTGAAGCTTTCTTT
CASSGQAGTEAFF
>TRBV5-6|TRBJ1-1|NA|NA
TGTGCCAGCAGCGGAGGGACGGGGATGAACACTGAAGCTTTCTTT
CASSGGTGMNTEAFF
>TRBV7-9|TRBJ1-5|NA|once
TGTGCCAGCAGCTTAGTCCCGGGAGACCAGCCCCAGCATTTT
CASSLVPGDQPQHF
>TRBV27|TRBJ2-1|TRBD1|NA
TGTGCCAGCAGTGCGGACAGGGAATTTTGGGCGGACAATGAGCAGTTCTTC
CASSADREFWADNEQFF
>TRBV5-1|TRBJ2-7|NA|NA
TGCGCCAGCAGCTTGACAGAAAACCGCTACGAGCAGTACTTC
CASSLTENRYEQYF